Following are 32 T cell receptor beta chains from one sample sequenced in a study of blood T cell repertoires in COVID-19. Measured with immunoSEQ multiplex PCR; TCRdb has only the in-frame clones, and not every one. The sample includes fewer than 350,000 clones, about 85% of them seen just once. Sequencing used peripheral blood. These receptors came from a woman aged 50 to 60 with active or convalescent COVID-19.

Concerning this clone itself: A read error may account for a junction end that differs from germline. V is TRBV7-8 and J is TRBJ2-7; D possibly corresponds to TRBD2 (6 bases). The CDR3 length is 14 residues. CDR1 is SGHVS and CDR2 is FQNEAQ in the germline V gene. The CDR3: CASSPEEGSNRRHF. DNA for the CDR3: TGTGCCAGCAGCCCAGAGGAGGGTAGCAATAGAAGGCACTTC.

Only one count was recorded for this clone. The rearrangement links TRBV28 to TRBJ2-7; D gene unclear. The germline V and J ends were trimmed by 4 bases and 4 bases, with 8 bases remaining between them. The germline V gene has CDR1 MDHEN and CDR2 SYDVKM. The CDR3 contains 12 residues. The CDR3, as DNA: TGTGCCAGCAGTTCCGGAGTTTACGAGCAGTACTTC. This codes for CASSSGVYEQYF.

J is TRBJ1-1 and V is TRBV6-5; D unresolved. In germline, CDR1 is MNHEY, CDR2 SVGAGI. Trimming stripped 4 bases from V and 7 bases from J, with 19 bases between. There are 15 residues in the CDR3. CDR3 sequence reads: CASSFYPERHYEAFF. The CDR3 DNA reads TGTGCCAGCAGTTTCTATCCCGAGCGGCACTATGAAGCTTTCTTT.

The chain uses TRBV15 and TRBJ2-7; D uncertain. V gave up 4 bases and J gave up 4 bases, with 8 bases separating them. The CDR3 runs 12 residues. CDR1 is LNHNV and CDR2 is YYDKDF in the germline V gene (reference sequence). CDR3 coding DNA: TGTGCCACCAGCATGACTTCATACGAGCAGTACTTC. As protein: CATSMTSYEQYF.

The chain recombines TRBV7-2 with TRBJ2-2, with no clear D. Trimming took off 2 bases at V and 6 bases at J, with 7 bases between the two ends. CDR1 SGHTA and CDR2 FQGNSA come from the germline V gene. This CDR3 has 13 amino acids. Here the CDR3 reads CASSLNTAGELFF. The CDR3 DNA follows: TGTGCCAGCAGCTTAAACACCGCCGGGGAGCTGTTTTTT.

The chain employs TRBV5-5 and TRBJ2-3; 10 positions match TRBD2. CDR1 and CDR2 from the germline V gene are SGHKS and YYEKEE (reference sequence). The V segment lost 4 bases and the J segment 8 bases; nucleotides outside the gene matches: 13. This CDR3 has 16 residues. The CDR3 nucleotides are TGTGCCAGCAGCGCTCTTCCGATTTCTAGCGGGGGTACGCAGTATTTT. Amino acid sequence: CASSALPISSGGTQYF.

This chain joins TRBV20-1 and TRBJ2-3, with TRBD2 matching 7 bases. The germline CDR1 and CDR2 sequences are DFQATT and SNEGSKA (reference sequence). After removal of 3 bases from V and 5 bases from J, the junction contained 8 bases not matched to a gene. The CDR3 runs 14 residues. CDR3 protein: CSASGGRAGDTQYF. Here the CDR3 DNA reads TGCAGTGCTAGTGGAGGGAGGGCTGGAGATACGCAGTATTTT.

A remark on this clone: The sample carries other DNA sequences with the same CDR3. The chain recombines TRBV9 with TRBJ2-3; TRBD1 matches 7 bases. V was clipped by 4 bases and J by 1 base; unmatched bases: 3. The CDR3 is 14 residues long. Germline values: CDR1 SGDLS, CDR2 YYNGEE. CDR3 amino acids: CASSPQGGTDTQYF. The CDR3 DNA is TGTGCCAGCAGCCCGCAGGGGGGCACAGATACGCAGTATTTT.

Here the CDR3 DNA reads TGTGCCAGCTCACCGCGGGTCAGCGCTAATGAAAAACTGTTTTTT. Translated, it gives CASSPRVSANEKLFF. V gene TRBV18 combines with J gene TRBJ1-4; no reliable D call. The CDR3 loop spans 15 amino acids. From germline, CDR1 is KGHSH and CDR2 LQKENI. Trimming shortened V by 3 bases and J by 3 bases, and 11 bases separated the two germline ends.

The chain joins TRBV7-2 to TRBJ2-2; TRBD2 might be the D (6 bases). The CDR3 runs 15 residues. Germline CDR1 reads SGHTA; CDR2 reads FQGNSA. Trimming shortened V by 5 bases and J by 6 bases, and 16 bases separated the two germline ends. CDR3 protein: CASSPSGGLAGELFF. CDR3 DNA sequence: TGTGCCAGCAGCCCGAGTGGAGGGTTGGCCGGGGAGCTGTTTTTT.

The V and J genes are TRBV4-1 and TRBJ2-1, with 8 bases identical to TRBD2. Germline-derived CDR1 and CDR2 are MGHRA and YSYEKL. This CDR3 contains 16 residues. With V trimmed by 0 bases and J by 9 bases, 10 bases remained unmatched. This chain's CDR3 is CASSQESSGRSPEQFF. CDR3 sequence (DNA): TGCGCCAGCAGCCAAGAGTCCAGCGGGAGATCCCCTGAGCAGTTCTTC.

The chain links TRBV7-3 to TRBJ2-1; 7 bases line up with TRBD1. The CDR3 contains 15 residues. The germline V gene encodes CDR1 SGHTA and CDR2 FQGTGA. The J segment lost 7 bases and the V segment lost 5 bases, leaving 11 bases of the junction unmatched. The CDR3 protein is CASSRGSGGANEQFF. CDR3 bases: TGTGCCAGCAGCAGAGGGTCAGGGGGTGCAAATGAGCAGTTCTTC.

The chain uses TRBV5-1 and TRBJ2-3; 7 positions agree with TRBD2. Germline V gene sequence: CDR1 SGHRS, CDR2 YFSETQ. This CDR3 spans 15 amino acids. V dropped 4 bases and J dropped 2; count of bases not matched to a gene: 7. The CDR3 DNA reads TGCGCCAGCAGCCCGCCGGGGGGATACACAGATACGCAGTATTTT. This gives the protein CASSPPGGYTDTQYF.

This clone has just a few counts. The chain employs TRBV5-4 and TRBJ2-3, with D possibly TRBD1 on 6 matching bases. CDR3 length: 15 amino acids. CDR1 is SGHNT and CDR2 is YYREEE in the germline V gene (reference sequence). Trimming cost V 2 bases and J 4 bases, with 14 bases left between them. CDR3 protein: CASSFSPTGSDTQYF. The DNA for the CDR3 is TGTGCCAGCAGCTTCTCCCCGACAGGCTCAGATACGCAGTATTTT.

This clone occurred a few times. The chain couples TRBV2 to TRBJ1-5; unclear D gene. The CDR3 consists of 13 residues. Trimming pared 8 bases from V and 0 bases from J, leaving 8 bases between. CDR1 is SNHLY, CDR2 FYNNEI, per germline. The CDR3 loop is CASQRDSNQPQHF. The CDR3 region has the DNA TGTGCCAGCCAGAGGGATAGCAATCAGCCCCAGCATTTT. The full variable domain, rest sourced from reference TRBV2 and TRBJ1-5, is EPEVTQTPSHQVTQMGQEVILRCVPISNHLYFYWYRQILGQKVEFLVSFYNNEISEKSEIFDDQFSVERPDGSNFTLKIRSTKLEDSAMYFCASQRDSNQPQHFGDGTRLSIL.

The chain carries TRBV2 and TRBJ2-1, with 9 positions matching TRBD2. This CDR3 has 17 residues. The junction had 13 bases not matched to a gene; V was cut back by 3 bases and J by 7 bases. The germline V gene has CDR1 SNHLY and CDR2 FYNNEI. In DNA, the CDR3 is TGTGCCAGCAGTGATTATCTCAGGGGCGGGAGGGATAATGAGCAGTTCTTC. Translated, it gives CASSDYLRGGRDNEQFF. The complete variable domain, with remaining parts taken from reference TRBV2 and TRBJ2-1, reads EPEVTQTPSHQVTQMGQEVILRCVPISNHLYFYWYRQILGQKVEFLVSFYNNEISEKSEIFDDQFSVERPDGSNFTLKIRSTKLEDSAMYFCASSDYLRGGRDNEQFFGPGTRLTVL.

The CDR3 here is CAWSAGGTNEKLFF. CDR3 bases: TGTGCCTGGAGTGCGGGGGGCACAAATGAAAAACTGTTTTTT. This chain uses TRBV30 with TRBJ1-4, with D possibly being TRBD1 (6 bases). The CDR3 totals 14 residues. CDR1 and CDR2 from the germline V gene are GTSNPN and SVGIG (reference sequence). V was clipped by 1 base and J by 5 bases, with 11 bases between them. The full variable domain, its missing parts supplied by reference TRBV30 and TRBJ1-4, is SQTIHQWPATLVQPVGSPLSLECTVEGTSNPNLYWYRQAAGRGLQLLFYSVGIGQISSEVPQNLSASRPQDRQFILSSKKLLLSDSGFYLCAWSAGGTNEKLFFGSGTQLSVL.

The chain joins TRBV29-1 to TRBJ1-3, with a weak D call TRBD1 (6 bases). V was cut by 7 bases and J by 3 bases, with 22 bases left in between. CDR1 is SQVTM, CDR2 ANQGSEA, per germline. The CDR3 totals 16 residues. The CDR3 spells CSAEVGGARVGNTIYF. DNA for the CDR3: TGCAGCGCCGAAGTAGGGGGGGCGAGGGTTGGAAACACCATATATTTT.

The DNA for the CDR3 is TGCGCCAGCAGCTCCAATCCGGGACAGGGGCCGGAGACCCAGTACTTC. It is translated as CASSSNPGQGPETQYF. The V and J genes are TRBV5-1 and TRBJ2-5; 10 nucleotides agree with TRBD1. Trimming cost V 3 bases and J 5 bases; bases outside gene matches: 10. Germline V gives CDR1 SGHRS, CDR2 YFSETQ. The CDR3 totals 16 residues.

The chain is built from TRBV28 and TRBJ2-4, with D tentatively TRBD1 (5 bases). V was shortened by 5 bases and J by 1 base, with 18 bases between the two germline ends. Germline CDR1 reads MDHEN; CDR2 reads SYDVKM. This CDR3 is 17 amino acids long. Written as DNA, the CDR3 is TGTGCCAGCAGTCTCCCTAGACAGCTCCATGCCAAAAACATTCAGTACTTC. Translated: CASSLPRQLHAKNIQYF.

The chain links TRBV7-2 to TRBJ2-5, with D hard to call. This CDR3 spans 11 amino acids. Germline V gives CDR1 SGHTA, CDR2 FQGNSA. Deletions cut 5 bases from V and 4 bases from J, with 5 bases between. The CDR3 protein is CASSRGETQYF. Written as DNA, the CDR3 is TGTGCCAGCAGCCGAGGAGAGACCCAGTACTTC.

This chain connects TRBV5-6 to TRBJ2-1, with 11 bases fitting TRBD2. The CDR3 has 15 amino acids. Germline V gene lookup returns CDR1 SGHDT and CDR2 YYEEEE. V lost 3 bases, J lost 8 bases, and 7 bases stayed unmatched. The DNA for the CDR3 is TGTGCCAGCAGCTCCCCACTAGCGGGAGCCGATGAGCAGTTCTTC. Its protein product is CASSSPLAGADEQFF.

This chain joins TRBV28 and TRBJ2-5; D possibly corresponds to TRBD1 (6 bases). V dropped 6 bases and J dropped 4 bases, with 18 bases sitting between them. CDR3 length: 15 residues. Germline values: CDR1 MDHEN, CDR2 SYDVKM. DNA for the CDR3: TGTGCCAGCAGGACTCACAGGGAAGGGGGAGAGACCCAGTACTTC. It is translated as CASRTHREGGETQYF.

This clone appeared a few times. The chain joins TRBV7-9 to TRBJ2-7, with 8 bases lining up with TRBD1. Trimming cost V 4 bases and J 3 bases; bases outside gene matches: 11. This CDR3 has 16 amino acids. The germline gives CDR1 SEHNR, CDR2 FQNEAQ (reference sequence). CDR3 amino acids: CASSSIGQGYFYEQYF. DNA for the CDR3: TGTGCCAGCAGCTCTATCGGACAGGGTTATTTCTACGAGCAGTACTTC.

This chain joins TRBV12-3 or TRBV12-4 and TRBJ1-2; D is ambiguous. CDR3 length: 12 amino acids. Trimming cost V 6 bases and J 8 bases, with 13 bases left between them. The CDR3 bases are TGTGCCAGCAGCGGGTCTCAAAGCGGCTACACCTTC. Its protein product is CASSGSQSGYTF.

This sequence joins TRBV18 and TRBJ1-1; 8 nucleotides agree with TRBD1. Germline V lookup: CDR1 KGHSH, CDR2 LQKENI. The CDR3 extends over 17 amino acids. The J segment lost 1 base and the V segment lost 3 bases, leaving 10 bases of the junction unmatched. The CDR3 coding sequence is TGTGCCAGCTCACCGGTCAGCCAGGGGGCTTCGAACACTGAAGCTTTCTTT. It specifies CASSPVSQGASNTEAFF.

This chain connects TRBV6-5 to TRBJ2-5; 7 nucleotides line up with TRBD1. The CDR3 runs to 13 residues. CDR1 is MNHEY and CDR2 is SVGAGI in the germline V gene. With 10 bases clipped from V and 2 bases from J, the junction kept 7 bases outside the gene matches. The CDR3 coding sequence is TGTGCCAAAACCCGGGACAGACAAGAGACCCAGTACTTC. Amino acids: CAKTRDRQETQYF.

The rearrangement uses TRBV28 and TRBJ1-4; D may be TRBD1 (5 bases). V lost 5 bases, J lost 3 bases, and 10 bases lay in between. Germline values: CDR1 MDHEN, CDR2 SYDVKM. The CDR3 is 14 residues long. The CDR3 coding sequence is TGTGCCAGCAGTCCAGGGCAAGCTAATGAAAAACTGTTTTTT. This sequence encodes CASSPGQANEKLFF.

The table lists this clone with a few counts. The genes are TRBV16 and TRBJ2-7, with TRBD2 matching over 11 bases. Germline-derived CDR1 and CDR2 are KGHSY and FQNENV. Unmatched junction bases numbered 5, after V lost 1 base and J lost 3 bases. This CDR3 spans 16 amino acids. The CDR3 coding sequence is TGTGCCAGCAGCCAATTCCAGACTAGCGGGAACTACGAGCAGTACTTC. Amino acids: CASSQFQTSGNYEQYF.

This clone has just a few counts. V usage is TRBV5-7 and J usage is TRBJ2-7; the D is unclear. TRBV5-7 is flagged as an ORF with uncertain function. V lost 10 bases and J 0 bases, leaving 5 bases between the germline ends. The CDR3 length is 10 residues. CDR3 bases: TGTGCCTATCGCTCCTACGAGCAGTACTTC. Encoded protein: CAYRSYEQYF.

The chain uses TRBV10-3 and TRBJ2-5, with a possible D match to TRBD1 (5 bases). Per germline, CDR1 ENHRY and CDR2 SYGVKD. The CDR3 has 13 residues. Trimming shortened V by 3 bases and J by 5 bases, and 10 bases separated the two germline ends. CDR3 amino acids: CAISEGQAETQYF. The CDR3 DNA reads as TGTGCCATCAGTGAAGGACAAGCGGAGACCCAGTACTTC.

This sequence joins TRBV3-1 (or the pseudogene TRBV3-2) and TRBJ1-2, with D maybe TRBD1 (6 bases). V was clipped by 2 bases and J by 0 bases, with 13 bases between them. Germline-derived CDR1 and CDR2 are LGHDT and YNNKEL (reference sequence). The CDR3 has 16 residues. CDR3 amino acids: CASSQLGGSPNYGYTF. Written as DNA, the CDR3 is TGTGCCAGCAGCCAATTAGGGGGAAGTCCTAACTATGGCTACACCTTC.